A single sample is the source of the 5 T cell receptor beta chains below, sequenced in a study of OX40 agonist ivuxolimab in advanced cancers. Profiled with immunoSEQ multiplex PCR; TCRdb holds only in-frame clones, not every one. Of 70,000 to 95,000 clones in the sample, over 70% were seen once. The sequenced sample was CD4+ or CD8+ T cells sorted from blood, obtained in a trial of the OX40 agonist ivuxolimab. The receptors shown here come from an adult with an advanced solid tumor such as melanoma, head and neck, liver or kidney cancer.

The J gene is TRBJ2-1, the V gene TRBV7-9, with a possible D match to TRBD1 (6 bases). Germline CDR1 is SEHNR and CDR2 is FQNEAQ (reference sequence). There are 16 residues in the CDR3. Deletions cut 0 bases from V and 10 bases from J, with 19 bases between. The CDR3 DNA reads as TGTGCCAGCAGCTTAGCGAGCAGGGGAGAGTTACTGGAGCAGTTCTTC. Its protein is CASSLASRGELLEQFF.

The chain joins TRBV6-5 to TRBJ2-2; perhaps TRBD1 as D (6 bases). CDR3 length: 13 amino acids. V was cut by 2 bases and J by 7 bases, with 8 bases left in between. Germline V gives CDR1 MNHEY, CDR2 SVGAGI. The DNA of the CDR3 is TGTGCCAGCAGTTACCTGGACAGCGGGGAGCTGTTTTTT. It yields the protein CASSYLDSGELFF.

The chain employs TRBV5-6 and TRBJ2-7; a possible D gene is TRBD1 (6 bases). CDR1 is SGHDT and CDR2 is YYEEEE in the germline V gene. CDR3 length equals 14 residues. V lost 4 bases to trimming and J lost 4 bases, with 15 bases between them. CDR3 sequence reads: CASSGVKDRYEQYF. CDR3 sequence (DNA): TGTGCCAGCAGCGGGGTCAAGGACAGATACGAGCAGTACTTC.

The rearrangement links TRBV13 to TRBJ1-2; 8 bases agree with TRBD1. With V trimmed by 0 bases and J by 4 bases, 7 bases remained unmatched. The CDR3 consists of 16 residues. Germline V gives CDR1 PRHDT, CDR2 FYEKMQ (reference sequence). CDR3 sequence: CASSLGQGEHSYGYTF. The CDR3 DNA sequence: TGTGCCAGCAGCTTAGGACAGGGGGAACACTCCTATGGCTACACCTTC.

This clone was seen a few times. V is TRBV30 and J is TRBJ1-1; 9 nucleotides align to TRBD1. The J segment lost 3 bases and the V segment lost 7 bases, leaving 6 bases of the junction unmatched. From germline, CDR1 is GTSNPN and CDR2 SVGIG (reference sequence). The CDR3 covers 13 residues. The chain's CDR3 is CAYTGGWDTEAFF. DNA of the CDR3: TGTGCCTATACAGGGGGCTGGGACACTGAAGCTTTCTTT.